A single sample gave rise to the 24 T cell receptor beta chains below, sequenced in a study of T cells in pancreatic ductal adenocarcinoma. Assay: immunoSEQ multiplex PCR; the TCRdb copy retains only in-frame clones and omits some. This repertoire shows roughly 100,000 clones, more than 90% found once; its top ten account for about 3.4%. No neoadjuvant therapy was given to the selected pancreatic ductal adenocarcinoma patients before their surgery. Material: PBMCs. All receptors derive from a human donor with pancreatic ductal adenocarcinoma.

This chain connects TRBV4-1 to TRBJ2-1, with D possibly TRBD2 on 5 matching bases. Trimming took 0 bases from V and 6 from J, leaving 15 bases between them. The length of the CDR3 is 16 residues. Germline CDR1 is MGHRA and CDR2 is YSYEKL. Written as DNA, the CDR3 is TGCGCCAGCAGCCAAGATCCGTCACGGGATCTCAATGAGCAGTTCTTC. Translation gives CASSQDPSRDLNEQFF.

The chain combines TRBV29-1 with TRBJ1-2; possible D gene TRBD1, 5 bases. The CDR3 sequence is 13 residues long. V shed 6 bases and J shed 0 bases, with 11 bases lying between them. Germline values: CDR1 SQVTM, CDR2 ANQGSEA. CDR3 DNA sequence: TGCAGCGTGGGGACTGCGGCTAACTATGGCTACACCTTC. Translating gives CSVGTAANYGYTF.

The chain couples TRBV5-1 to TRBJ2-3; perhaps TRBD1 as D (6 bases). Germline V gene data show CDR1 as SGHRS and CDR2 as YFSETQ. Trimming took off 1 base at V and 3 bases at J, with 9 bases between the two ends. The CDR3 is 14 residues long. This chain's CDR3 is CASSLYQGTDTQYF. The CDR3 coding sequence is TGCGCCAGCAGCTTGTACCAGGGGACAGATACGCAGTATTTT. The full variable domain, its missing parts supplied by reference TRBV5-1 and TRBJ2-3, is KAGVTQTPRYLIKTRGQQVTLSCSPISGHRSVSWYQQTPGQGLQFLFEYFSETQRNKGNFPGRFSGRQFSNSRSEMNVSTLELGDSALYLCASSLYQGTDTQYFGPGTRLTVL.

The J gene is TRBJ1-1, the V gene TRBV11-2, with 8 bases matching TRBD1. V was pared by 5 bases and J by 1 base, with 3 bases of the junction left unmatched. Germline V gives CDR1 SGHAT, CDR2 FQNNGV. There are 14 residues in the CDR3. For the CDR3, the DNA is TGTGCCAGCAGCCTCGGGACAGGGAACACTGAAGCTTTCTTT. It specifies CASSLGTGNTEAFF.

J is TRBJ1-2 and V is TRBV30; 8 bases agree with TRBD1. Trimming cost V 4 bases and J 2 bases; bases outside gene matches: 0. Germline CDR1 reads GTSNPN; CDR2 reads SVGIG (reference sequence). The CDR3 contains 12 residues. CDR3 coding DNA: TGTGCCTGGAACAGGGGGAACTATGGCTACACCTTC. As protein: CAWNRGNYGYTF.

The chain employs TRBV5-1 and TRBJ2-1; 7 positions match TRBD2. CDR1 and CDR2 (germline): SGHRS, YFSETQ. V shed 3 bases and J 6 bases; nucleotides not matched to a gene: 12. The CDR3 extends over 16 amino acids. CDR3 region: CASSSPPRTSINEQFF. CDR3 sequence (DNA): TGCGCCAGCAGCTCCCCACCCCGGACTAGTATCAATGAGCAGTTCTTC. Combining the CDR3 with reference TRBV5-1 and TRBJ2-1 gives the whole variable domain KAGVTQTPRYLIKTRGQQVTLSCSPISGHRSVSWYQQTPGQGLQFLFEYFSETQRNKGNFPGRFSGRQFSNSRSEMNVSTLELGDSALYLCASSSPPRTSINEQFFGPGTRLTVL.

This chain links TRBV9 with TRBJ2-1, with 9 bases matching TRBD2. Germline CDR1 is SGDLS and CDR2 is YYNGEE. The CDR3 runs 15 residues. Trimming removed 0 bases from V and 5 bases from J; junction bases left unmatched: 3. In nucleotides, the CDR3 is TGTGCCAGCAGCGTAGTTAGCGGGAGCCACAATGAGCAGTTCTTC. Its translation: CASSVVSGSHNEQFF.

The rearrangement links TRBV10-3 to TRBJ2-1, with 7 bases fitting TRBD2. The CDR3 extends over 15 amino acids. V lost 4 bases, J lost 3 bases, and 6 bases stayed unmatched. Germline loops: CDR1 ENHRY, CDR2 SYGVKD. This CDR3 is CAISGQAGVYNEQFF. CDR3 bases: TGTGCCATCAGTGGTCAGGCGGGAGTCTACAATGAGCAGTTCTTC.

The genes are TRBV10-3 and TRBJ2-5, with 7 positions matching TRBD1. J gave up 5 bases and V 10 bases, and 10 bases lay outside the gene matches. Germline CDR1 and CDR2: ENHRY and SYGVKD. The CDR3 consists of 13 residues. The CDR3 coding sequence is TGTGCCACCATGACAGGGAATATCGAGACCCAGTACTTC. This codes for CATMTGNIETQYF.

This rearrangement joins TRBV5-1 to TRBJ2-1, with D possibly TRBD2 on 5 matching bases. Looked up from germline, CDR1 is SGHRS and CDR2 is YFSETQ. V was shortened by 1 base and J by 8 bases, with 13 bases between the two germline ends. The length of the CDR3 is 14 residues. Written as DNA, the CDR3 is TGCGCCAGCAGCTTGCGAACGGTTAGCGATGAGCAGTTCTTC. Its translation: CASSLRTVSDEQFF.

CDR3 amino acids: CASTTPVVEGNTIYF. DNA of the CDR3: TGTGCCAGCACCACGCCAGTGGTGGAGGGAAACACCATATATTTT. The rearrangement uses TRBV28 and TRBJ1-3; D unclear. Looked up from germline, CDR1 is MDHEN and CDR2 is SYDVKM. This CDR3 has 15 amino acids. With 7 bases removed from V and 4 bases from J, the gap between germline ends came to 17 bases. The whole variable domain, remainder taken from reference TRBV28 and TRBJ1-3, is DVKVTQSSRYLVKRTGEKVFLECVQDMDHENMFWYRQDPGLGLRLIYFSYDVKMKEKGDIPEGYSVSREKKERFSLILESASTNQTSMYLCASTTPVVEGNTIYFGEGSWLTVV.

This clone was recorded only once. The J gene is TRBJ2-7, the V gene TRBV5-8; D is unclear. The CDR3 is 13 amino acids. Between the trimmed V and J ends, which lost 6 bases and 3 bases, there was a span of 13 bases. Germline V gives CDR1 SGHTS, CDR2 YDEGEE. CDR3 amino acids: CASIRSAYYEQYF. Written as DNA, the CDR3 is TGTGCCAGCATCCGGTCTGCATACTACGAGCAGTACTTC. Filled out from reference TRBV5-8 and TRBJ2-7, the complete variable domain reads EAGVTQSPTHLIKTRGQQATLRCSPISGHTSVYWYQQALGLGLQFLLWYDEGEERNRGNFPPRFSGRQFPNYSSELNVNALELEDSALYLCASIRSAYYEQYFGPGTRLTVT.

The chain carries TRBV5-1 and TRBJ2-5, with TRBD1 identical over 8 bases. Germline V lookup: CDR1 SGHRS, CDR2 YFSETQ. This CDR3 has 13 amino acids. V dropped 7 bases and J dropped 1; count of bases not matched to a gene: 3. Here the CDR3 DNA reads TGCGCCAGCCGGACAGGGTTCCAAGAGACCCAGTACTTC. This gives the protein CASRTGFQETQYF.

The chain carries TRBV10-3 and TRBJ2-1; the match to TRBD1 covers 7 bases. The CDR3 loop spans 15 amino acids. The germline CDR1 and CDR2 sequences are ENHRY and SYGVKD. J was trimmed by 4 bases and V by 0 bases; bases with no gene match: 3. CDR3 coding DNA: TGTGCCATCAGTGAGTCGAGGACAGGTTACAATGAGCAGTTCTTC. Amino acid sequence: CAISESRTGYNEQFF.

The CDR3 DNA sequence: TGCGCCAGCAGCCCCGACTACGATTTCGGCGAGCAGTACTTC. Its protein is CASSPDYDFGEQYF. This chain uses TRBV5-1 with TRBJ2-7, with D perhaps TRBD2 (5 bases). V was shortened by 4 bases and J by 6 bases, with 17 bases between the two germline ends. CDR1 and CDR2 from the germline V gene are SGHRS and YFSETQ. This CDR3 is 14 amino acids long.

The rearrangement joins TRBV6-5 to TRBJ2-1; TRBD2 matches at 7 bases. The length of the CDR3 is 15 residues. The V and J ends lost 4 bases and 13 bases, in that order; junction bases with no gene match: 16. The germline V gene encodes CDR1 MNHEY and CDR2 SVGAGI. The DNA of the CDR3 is TGTGCCAGCAGTTCGCTGGCTAACTCTCAGCGGGGTCAGTTCTTC. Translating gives CASSSLANSQRGQFF.

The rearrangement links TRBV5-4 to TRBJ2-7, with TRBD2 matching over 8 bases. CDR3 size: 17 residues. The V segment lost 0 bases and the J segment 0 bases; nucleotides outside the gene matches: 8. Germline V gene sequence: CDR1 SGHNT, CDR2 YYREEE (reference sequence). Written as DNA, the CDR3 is TGTGCCAGCAGCTTGGGGCTAGCGGGTCGCCCCTCCTACGAGCAGTACTTC. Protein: CASSLGLAGRPSYEQYF.

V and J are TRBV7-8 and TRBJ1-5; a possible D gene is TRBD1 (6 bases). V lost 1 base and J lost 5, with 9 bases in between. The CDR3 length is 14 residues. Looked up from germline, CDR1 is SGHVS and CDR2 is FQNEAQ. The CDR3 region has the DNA TGTGCCAGCAGCTTAGGGACAGCCCATCAGCCCCAGCATTTT. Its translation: CASSLGTAHQPQHF.

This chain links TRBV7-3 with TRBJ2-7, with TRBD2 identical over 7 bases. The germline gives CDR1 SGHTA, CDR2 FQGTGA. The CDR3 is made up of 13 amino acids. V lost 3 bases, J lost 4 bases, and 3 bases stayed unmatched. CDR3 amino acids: CASSFGSGYEQYF. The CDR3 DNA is TGTGCCAGCAGCTTTGGTAGCGGGTACGAGCAGTACTTC.

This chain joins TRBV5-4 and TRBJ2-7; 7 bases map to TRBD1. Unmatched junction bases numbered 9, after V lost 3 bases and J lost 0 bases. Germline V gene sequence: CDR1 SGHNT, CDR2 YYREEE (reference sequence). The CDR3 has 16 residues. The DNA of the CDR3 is TGTGCCAGCAGCTCCGGTGGGACAGCGCGCTCCTACGAGCAGTACTTC. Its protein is CASSSGGTARSYEQYF.

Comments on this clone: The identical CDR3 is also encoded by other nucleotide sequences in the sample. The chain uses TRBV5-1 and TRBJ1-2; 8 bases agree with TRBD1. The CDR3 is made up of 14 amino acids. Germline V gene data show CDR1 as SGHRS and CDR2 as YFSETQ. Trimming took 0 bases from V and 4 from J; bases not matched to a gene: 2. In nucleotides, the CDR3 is TGCGCCAGCAGCTTGGGCACAGGGGGCTATGGCTACACCTTC. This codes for CASSLGTGGYGYTF.

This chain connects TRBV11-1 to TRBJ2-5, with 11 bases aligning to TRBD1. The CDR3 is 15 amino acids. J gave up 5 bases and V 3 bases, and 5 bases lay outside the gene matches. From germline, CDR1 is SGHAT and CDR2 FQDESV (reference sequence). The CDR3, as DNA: TGTGCCAGCAGCTTGGGGACAGGGGGAGCGGAGACCCAGTACTTC. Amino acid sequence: CASSLGTGGAETQYF.

The CDR3 loop reads CASRTGGNTGELFF. CDR3 nucleotides: TGTGCCAGCAGGACAGGGGGCAACACCGGGGAGCTGTTTTTT. This chain joins TRBV28 and TRBJ2-2; 10 bases align to TRBD1. J gave up 2 bases and V 6 bases, and 0 bases lay outside the gene matches. This CDR3 contains 14 residues. Germline V gene sequence: CDR1 MDHEN, CDR2 SYDVKM.

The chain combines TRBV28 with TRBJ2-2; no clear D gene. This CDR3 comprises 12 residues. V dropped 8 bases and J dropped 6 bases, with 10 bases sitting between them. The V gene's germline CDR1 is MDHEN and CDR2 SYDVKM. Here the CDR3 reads CASHPGSGELFF. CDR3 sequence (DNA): TGTGCCAGCCATCCGGGTTCCGGGGAGCTGTTTTTT.